The T cell receptor (beta chain) under discussion was sequenced for a study of human T cells and chemical hapten exposure. Background on the study: Per-sample TCR yield variation was attributed mainly to small pooled library volume differences.

Single cDNA molecules in the library carried unique molecular identifiers attached during preparation. MiXCR, applied by TCRdb to the RACE reads, yields one record per CDR3 protein. The table has a few hundred thousand distinct CDR3 sequences, roughly 4.8% seen once. CDR1 and CDR2 (germline): SEHNR, FQNEAQ (reference sequence). V dropped 1 base and J dropped 0; count of bases not matched to a gene: 2. CDR3 length equals 15 residues. The sample's time point: patch test 1, 2 weeks after DPC sensitization. The treatment denotes: therapeutic diphenylcyclopropenone sensitization with weekly scalp DPC. Blood draws came before every patch-test application. This clonotype was counted only a few times.

The sequencing used whole blood, collected in connection with sensitization to the hapten diphenylcyclopropenone (DPC). This TCR was recovered from a woman aged 45-59 years with alopecia areata. Some clones in this sample may be carry-over from other donors' samples. This chain uses TRBV7-9 with TRBJ2-7; the match to TRBD1 covers 8 bases. Here the CDR3 reads CASSLEGQASYEQYF. DNA for the CDR3: TGTGCCAGCAGCTTAGAGGGACAGGCCTCCTACGAGCAGTACTTC.